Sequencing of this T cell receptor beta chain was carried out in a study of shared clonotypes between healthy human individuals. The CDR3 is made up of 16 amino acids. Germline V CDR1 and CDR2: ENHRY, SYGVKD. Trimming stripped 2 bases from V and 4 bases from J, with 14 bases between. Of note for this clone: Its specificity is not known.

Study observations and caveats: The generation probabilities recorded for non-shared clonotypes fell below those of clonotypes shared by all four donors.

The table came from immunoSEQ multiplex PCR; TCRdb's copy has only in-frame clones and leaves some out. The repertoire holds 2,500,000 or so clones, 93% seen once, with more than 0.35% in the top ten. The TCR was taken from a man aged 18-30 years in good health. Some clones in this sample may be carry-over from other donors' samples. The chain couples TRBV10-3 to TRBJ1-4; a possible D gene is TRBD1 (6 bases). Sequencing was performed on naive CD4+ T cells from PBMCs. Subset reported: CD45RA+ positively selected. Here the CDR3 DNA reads TGTGCCATCAGTGAGACCAGGGGAAAAGATAATGAAAAACTGTTTTTT. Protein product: CAISETRGKDNEKLFF.